The text below deals with one T cell receptor beta chain. This sample was included in a study of control samples from healthy donors and cancer patients. Method: immunoSEQ multiplex PCR; TCRdb's copy keeps in-frame clones and lacks some. The sample has 89,000 or so clones; around 87% are singletons. Source material: blood. This receptor was taken from a middle-aged man in good health.

The DNA for the CDR3 is TGCAGCGTTGAAGCTTACGGACAGGAAAATGAGCAGTTCTTC. Its translation: CSVEAYGQENEQFF. This chain uses TRBV29-1 with TRBJ2-1; 7 bases map to TRBD1. The V and J ends lost 1 base and 7 bases, in that order; junction bases with no gene match: 7. CDR1 and CDR2 from the germline V gene are SQVTM and ANQGSEA. The CDR3 contains 14 residues.